The 8 T cell receptor beta chains below were found in one sample sequenced in a study of T cells in Graves' hyperthyroidism and ophthalmopathy. Template material for amplifying TCR beta CDR3 regions consisted of RNA transcripts. RT-PCR in the first round (using the HTBI primer set) targeted the TCR CDR3. TCRdb recomputed calls from the multiplex PCR reads with MiXCR, one row per CDR3 protein. In the table there are about 640,000 distinct CDR3 sequences, 20% of which are singletons. Sample: blood. The receptors derive from a man in his thirties or forties with Graves' ophthalmopathy.

This clonotype was picked up many times. The rearrangement joins TRBV7-2 to TRBJ2-6; D call uncertain. Germline values: CDR1 SGHTA, CDR2 FQGNSA. This CDR3 is 17 amino acids long. The V gene lost 2 bases and the J gene lost 0 bases, with 11 bases spanning the gap. The CDR3 bases are TGTGCCAGCAGCTTAACGGCAGGCCTCTCTGGGGCCAACGTCCTGACTTTC. Its protein is CASSLTAGLSGANVLTF.

The V gene is TRBV20-1, the J gene TRBJ2-4; 8 bases align to TRBD2. With 5 bases clipped from V and 7 bases from J, the junction kept 13 bases outside the gene matches. In germline, CDR1 is DFQATT, CDR2 SNEGSKA (reference sequence). This CDR3 is 15 amino acids long. CDR3: CSAPDRRGAGNIQYF. The CDR3 region has the DNA TGCAGTGCTCCTGACCGGCGGGGGGCTGGGAACATTCAGTACTTC.

J is TRBJ2-1 and V is TRBV14; D gene uncertain. Germline V gives CDR1 SGHDN, CDR2 FVKESK. Trimming stripped 0 bases from V and 10 bases from J, with 13 bases between. The CDR3 has 14 amino acids. The CDR3: CASSQDLDNSEQFF. The CDR3 DNA reads TGTGCCAGCAGCCAAGATCTCGATAACTCCGAGCAGTTCTTC.

This clonotype was counted at least ten times. The chain employs TRBV11-2 and TRBJ1-2, with D uncertain. This CDR3 region has 13 residues. V was clipped by 5 bases and J by 7 bases, with 14 bases between them. In germline, CDR1 is SGHAT, CDR2 FQNNGV. The CDR3 nucleotides read TGTGCCAGCAGCCAATCGGGTGGTTTTGGCTACACCTTC. Its protein product is CASSQSGGFGYTF.

The rearrangement joins TRBV5-1 to TRBJ2-1; the match to TRBD2 covers 14 bases. Germline V CDR1 and CDR2: SGHRS, YFSETQ. The CDR3 consists of 17 residues. Losses at the gene ends were 4 bases for V and 1 base for J; bases not matched to a gene: 4. CDR3 nucleotide sequence: TGCGCCAGCAGCGTGGGACTAGCGGGAGTTTCCTACAATGAGCAGTTCTTC. Protein product: CASSVGLAGVSYNEQFF.

The rearrangement uses TRBV7-9 and TRBJ2-7, with D perhaps matching TRBD1 or TRBD2 (6 bases each). The CDR3 runs 13 residues. V lost 3 bases, J lost 8 bases, and 14 bases lay in between. The germline V gene has CDR1 SEHNR and CDR2 FQNEAQ (reference sequence). The CDR3 region has the DNA TGTGCCAGCAGCTTGATGGAGGGGGACCAGCAGTACTTC. Translation: CASSLMEGDQQYF.

The chain couples TRBV30 to TRBJ2-3; unclear D gene. The germline CDR1 and CDR2 sequences are GTSNPN and SVGIG (reference sequence). The CDR3 is made up of 16 amino acids. V lost 0 bases to trimming and J lost 2 bases, with 15 bases between them. The CDR3 reads CAWSVSRYVDTDTQYF. As DNA, the CDR3 is TGTGCCTGGAGTGTTTCCCGGTATGTGGACACAGATACGCAGTATTTT. Based on the CDR3 plus reference TRBV30 and TRBJ2-3, the full variable domain is SQTIHQWPATLVQPVGSPLSLECTVEGTSNPNLYWYRQAAGRGLQLLFYSVGIGQISSEVPQNLSASRPQDRQFILSSKKLLLSDSGFYLCAWSVSRYVDTDTQYFGPGTRLTVL.

Comment on this clonotype: A read error may produce the germline difference seen at one junction end. For the CDR3, the DNA is TGCAGCGTGGAAGGACTAGCGGGAGGTCGTGGCACCGGGGAGCTGTTTTTT. The encoded protein is CSVEGLAGGRGTGELFF. This sequence joins TRBV29-1 and TRBJ2-2, with TRBD2 matching 14 bases. This CDR3 contains 17 residues. Germline assignment: CDR1 SQVTM and CDR2 ANQGSEA.